This T cell receptor (beta chain) is drawn from a study of blood T cell repertoires in COVID-19. Study background: Acute and convalescent COVID-19 specimens originated in the United States, Italy and Spain.

Study processing details: Using reference gene primer amplification, nucleated cell counts were estimated. Clones were sequenced by immunoSEQ multiplex PCR, and TCRdb holds only the in-frame ones, with some missing. V and J calls and clone size come straight from that table; D and trimming were deduced from the DNA. The sample shows 150,000 to 170,000 clones, roughly 88% of them seen only once. Followed longitudinally, the Seattle patients had been enrolled during active infection. This clone was seen a single time. The V end lost 3 bases, the J end lost 5 bases, and 13 bases lay between the germline ends. The germline gives CDR1 SGHTA, CDR2 FQGNSA. The CDR3 covers 14 residues.

This clonotype was sampled from a man aged 60 to 69 with COVID-19, enrolled during active disease. V and J are TRBV7-2 and TRBJ1-1; no definite D call. The sample comprised peripheral blood. The CDR3 nucleotides read TGTGCCAGCAGCTTGGCGTTGTCGGGGACTGAAGCTTTCTTT. Protein sequence: CASSLALSGTEAFF.